This entry features one T cell receptor (beta chain) sequence. What antigen it recognizes has not been identified. No qualities accompany the bases; no much larger clone lies one base away. V is trimmed back by 6 bases and J by 7 bases, and the junction contains 12 bases that no gene match accounts for. Including cysteine and phenylalanine, the CDR3 has 15 amino acids. The only DNA kept is the CDR3, 45 bases in frame from the first base. For CDR1 and CDR2, the germline V gene lists MNHEY and SVGAGI. This sample is part of a study of T cell repertoires in aging, cancer and after chemotherapy (dated by TCRdb to about 2019). At the level of the whole study: The donors fell into six age groups ranging from 30 or younger to 70 or older, and each group had at least three individuals. Paired pre- and post-chemotherapy samples in the hematological group came from chronic lymphocytic leukemia patients treated with fludarabine- or bendamustine-based regimens. The complete dataset included some 9 million TCR reads. To look at immunoaging and at how T cells reconstitute after chemotherapy, the study profiled TCR beta repertoires in peripheral blood from both healthy donors and cancer patients. Alongside under 100 healthy donors serving as a reference group, the cohort included some 220 cancer patients, of whom more than 90 had hematological cancers and approximately 120 had solid cancers.

TCR beta rearrangements were amplified from genomic DNA isolated from peripheral blood, not from sorted cells or RNA. The paper's findings and limits, for the study overall: Lymphoid organ infiltration was present in hematological cancer patients, and this infiltration may itself impair thymic emigration or peripheral T cell expansion. Declining TCR diversity with age in healthy donors was mainly explained by loss of richness; in cancer patients, loss of evenness also contributed. Compared with age-matched healthy donors, untreated patients with hematological or solid cancers had significantly lower TCR diversity and higher clonality in blood. The authors noted that the repertoire data do not allow conclusions about immunological memory after chemotherapy. In both cancer cohorts, the median generation probability rose over the chemotherapy interval, which suggests that the repertoire was reconstituted through rebound thymic output.

Rearranged TRB sequences spanning V, D and J segments were amplified in a multiplex touch-down PCR with a mixed TRB-A/B primer pool. Illumina adapters and sample indices were added to the amplicons in two consecutive PCR reactions performed with Phusion HS II polymerase. The amplicons were purified from gel with the NucleoSpin Gel and PCR Clean-up kit and then assessed with Qubit and an Agilent 2100 Bioanalyzer. Sequencing of libraries was carried out on an Illumina MiSeq in 600-cycle, single-indexed, paired-end runs. The authors' pipeline ran thus. MiXCR versions 2.12 and 3.0.5 were used to process TRB sequences. Each unique CDR3 nucleotide sequence was treated as one clone, and only productive sequences with two or more reads were kept. The repertoire metrics were Shannon diversity, evenness, clonality (calculated as one minus evenness), and diversity profiles parameterized by alpha from 0 to 5. The IGoR algorithm was used to calculate generation probabilities of clones in the paired pre- and post-chemotherapy samples. TCRdb reprocessing: public reads trimmed at Q25 with fastp, clones called with MiXCR, in-frame beta chains kept. Duplicate CDR3 protein sequences are folded into a single record with the most common DNA and genes. None of the V and J calls come from the authors' own analysis; TCRdb made them. For this sample the table gives about 1,300 distinct CDR3 sequences, of which about 50% were detected only once. Approximately 24% of the sample is taken by the ten largest.

The chain is assembled from TRBV6-5 and TRBJ1-1, and TRBD1 aligns with 9 junction nucleotides. Sequences were obtained from blood. This receptor was identified in a human donor with a blood cancer. The CDR3 in this case is CASSPTGGFGGEAFF. The nucleotides read TGTGCCAGCAGCCCCACAGGGGGCTTCGGGGGTGAAGCTTTCTTT.